The 23 T cell receptor beta chains presented below share a single source sample, sequenced in a study of blood T cell repertoires in COVID-19. Sequencing was performed with immunoSEQ multiplex PCR; in TCRdb, only in-frame clones are kept and a portion is missing. Among 100,000 or so clones listed, roughly 85% were seen once. The sample comprised peripheral blood. The receptors were gathered from a woman in her 70s with active or convalescent COVID-19.

J is TRBJ1-1 and V is TRBV6-2 or TRBV6-3; tentative D call: TRBD1 (6 bases). The germline V and J ends were trimmed by 2 bases and 2 bases, with 12 bases remaining between them. CDR1 is MNHEY, CDR2 SVGEGT, per germline. The CDR3 is 15 amino acids. The DNA for the CDR3 is TGTGCCAGCAGTTACCCCGGACAGATCAACACTGAAGCTTTCTTT. This translates into CASSYPGQINTEAFF.

In its sample, this clone was seen a few times. The V gene is TRBV7-2, the J gene TRBJ1-6; possibly TRBD1 for D (5 bases). The length of the CDR3 is 14 residues. Trimming cost V 3 bases and J 5 bases, with 8 bases left between them. Germline values: CDR1 SGHTA, CDR2 FQGNSA. The CDR3 DNA follows: TGTGCCAGCAGCTTCAGGGCGGATAATTCACCCCTCCACTTT. Translation: CASSFRADNSPLHF.

The V and J genes are TRBV2 and TRBJ2-5, with TRBD2 matching 7 bases. CDR3 length: 16 amino acids. V lost 0 bases to trimming and J lost 3 bases; unmatched junction nucleotides: 7. The germline V gene has CDR1 SNHLY and CDR2 FYNNEI. CDR3 sequence: CASSEAWGRAKETQYF. The DNA of the CDR3 is TGTGCCAGCAGTGAAGCTTGGGGGAGGGCGAAAGAGACCCAGTACTTC.

This CDR3 is CASTDGAYGYTF. CDR3 sequence (DNA): TGTGCCAGCACCGATGGGGCCTATGGCTACACCTTC. The chain is built from TRBV25-1 and TRBJ1-2; the D gene is possibly TRBD1 (5 bases). V was trimmed by 7 bases and J by 4 bases, leaving 10 bases between them. The CDR3 runs 12 residues. Germline-derived CDR1 and CDR2 are MGHDK and SYGVNS.

Here the CDR3 DNA reads TGCAGCGTTGAGAGTACAGGGGGCGGCACAGATACGCAGTATTTT. Residues: CSVESTGGGTDTQYF. The J gene is TRBJ2-3, the V gene TRBV29-1; 9 nucleotides line up with TRBD1. CDR1 and CDR2 from the germline V gene are SQVTM and ANQGSEA. CDR3 size: 15 residues. The V segment lost 3 bases and the J segment 1 base; nucleotides outside the gene matches: 5.

The chain joins TRBV11-2 to TRBJ2-2; unclear D gene. This CDR3 contains 14 residues. Trimming shortened V by 1 base and J by 2 bases, and 5 bases separated the two germline ends. In germline, CDR1 is SGHAT, CDR2 FQNNGV. The CDR3 DNA reads as TGTGCCAGCAGCTTAGCAGTTAACACCGGGGAGCTGTTTTTT. Translation: CASSLAVNTGELFF.

The chain couples TRBV3-1 (or the pseudogene TRBV3-2) to TRBJ1-3, with D hard to call. Germline CDR1 LGHDT, CDR2 YNNKEL (reference sequence). Trimming took 0 bases from V and 4 from J, leaving 7 bases between them. CDR3 size: 14 residues. In DNA form, the CDR3 reads TGTGCCAGCAGCCAAGAACAGCTCGGAAACACCATATATTTT. Protein: CASSQEQLGNTIYF.

The genes are TRBV7-2 and TRBJ1-5, with a tentative D call TRBD1 (5 bases). V was pared by 3 bases and J by 4 bases, with 16 bases between. The CDR3 length is 16 residues. In germline, CDR1 is SGHTA, CDR2 FQGNSA. For the CDR3, the DNA is TGTGCCAGCAGCTTCGAAGGACCCCCAGGGAATCAGCCCCAGCATTTT. This encodes CASSFEGPPGNQPQHF.

The chain has TRBV5-1 and TRBJ2-5, with 13 bases identical to TRBD2. Germline V CDR1 and CDR2: SGHRS, YFSETQ. This CDR3 contains 17 residues. Trimming cost V 0 bases and J 2 bases; bases outside gene matches: 4. CDR3 sequence (DNA): TGCGCCAGCAGCTTGGGACTAGCGGGGGGCGGGCAAGAGACCCAGTACTTC. This encodes CASSLGLAGGGQETQYF. The variable domain in full, with the rest retrieved from reference TRBV5-1 and TRBJ2-5, is KAGVTQTPRYLIKTRGQQVTLSCSPISGHRSVSWYQQTPGQGLQFLFEYFSETQRNKGNFPGRFSGRQFSNSRSEMNVSTLELGDSALYLCASSLGLAGGGQETQYFGPGTRLLVL.

This chain links TRBV21-1 with TRBJ2-1; TRBD2, the table's D call, was not compared with the DNA. TRBV21-1 is a pseudogene. The CDR3 sequence is 14 residues long. CDR3 sequence (DNA): TGTGCCAGCAGCACGAGGGTCGCCTCCCATGAGCAGTTCTTC. Its translation is CASSTRVASHEQFF.

CDR3 loop: CASSFSGNGNQPQHF. The CDR3 coding sequence is TGTGCCAGCAGCTTTTCGGGGAATGGAAATCAGCCCCAGCATTTT. V and J are TRBV5-6 and TRBJ1-5; D unclear. Deletions cut 2 bases from V and 4 bases from J, with 13 bases between. The length of the CDR3 is 15 residues. Germline assignment: CDR1 SGHDT and CDR2 YYEEEE.

In this sample, this clone turned up a few times. The CDR3 reads CASSLDGTLGETQYF. Written as DNA, the CDR3 is TGTGCCAGCAGCTTGGACGGGACACTAGGGGAGACCCAGTACTTC. This chain uses TRBV5-5 with TRBJ2-5; D is perhaps TRBD1 (6 bases). Germline V CDR1 and CDR2: SGHKS, YYEKEE (reference sequence). V lost 0 bases and J lost 5, with 14 bases in between. CDR3 size: 15 residues.

The rearrangement links TRBV5-4 to TRBJ2-1; D ambiguous. The CDR3 is made up of 14 amino acids. V was shortened by 7 bases and J by 0 bases, with 11 bases between the two germline ends. Germline lookup yields CDR1 SGHNT and CDR2 YYREEE (reference sequence). Written as DNA, the CDR3 is TGTGCCAGCGCCGGGTCAAGCTCCTACAATGAGCAGTTCTTC. This sequence encodes CASAGSSSYNEQFF.

V gene TRBV28 combines with J gene TRBJ1-1, with TRBD1 as a possible D gene (6 bases). This CDR3 contains 14 residues. Germline values: CDR1 MDHEN, CDR2 SYDVKM. V lost 8 bases to trimming and J lost 0 bases, with 13 bases between them. The CDR3 DNA follows: TGTGCCAGCCACAGGGTCCTCATGAACACTGAAGCTTTCTTT. Translation: CASHRVLMNTEAFF.

The gene calls are TRBV6-6 and TRBJ2-1, with TRBD2 identical over 15 bases. Trimming cost V 11 bases and J 7 bases; bases outside gene matches: 3. Germline V CDR1 and CDR2: MNHNY, SVGAGI (reference sequence). The CDR3 extends over 13 amino acids. CDR3 sequence: CALGTSGGNEQFF. Here the CDR3 DNA reads TGTGCCCTGGGGACTAGCGGGGGGAATGAGCAGTTCTTC.

This chain uses TRBV6-6 with TRBJ1-5; maybe TRBD1 (6 bases). Looked up from germline, CDR1 is MNHNY and CDR2 is SVGAGI (reference sequence). The CDR3 loop spans 16 amino acids. Trimming stripped 5 bases from V and 4 bases from J, with 18 bases between. Here the CDR3 DNA reads TGTGCCAGCAGTCAAAGGGAGGGGGGGAATAATCAGCCCCAGCATTTT. Translating gives CASSQREGGNNQPQHF.

CDR3 sequence (DNA): TGTGCCAGCAGTTTAGCTCGACAGGGTTCGTTCTTC. It is translated as CASSLARQGSFF. This chain joins TRBV28 and TRBJ2-1, with 7 bases fitting TRBD1. Germline V gives CDR1 MDHEN, CDR2 SYDVKM. The CDR3 totals 12 residues. After removal of 2 bases from V and 15 bases from J, the junction contained 7 bases not matched to a gene. The variable domain in full, with the rest retrieved from reference TRBV28 and TRBJ2-1, is DVKVTQSSRYLVKRTGEKVFLECVQDMDHENMFWYRQDPGLGLRLIYFSYDVKMKEKGDIPEGYSVSREKKERFSLILESASTNQTSMYLCASSLARQGSFFGPGTRLTVL.

The rearrangement uses TRBV24-1 and TRBJ1-2, with D perhaps matching TRBD1 (6 bases). V was pared by 4 bases and J by 10 bases, with 15 bases between. Germline V gives CDR1 KGHDR, CDR2 SFDVKD. This CDR3 has 13 amino acids. The CDR3 sequence is CATSEGQGRDYTF. For the CDR3, the DNA is TGTGCCACCAGTGAAGGGCAGGGGAGAGACTACACCTTC.

The chain combines TRBV2 with TRBJ1-5; 7 bases line up with TRBD1. This CDR3 has 11 residues. The V gene end was trimmed by 2 bases and the J gene end by 12 bases; junction bases not matched to a gene: 1. CDR1 is SNHLY and CDR2 is FYNNEI in the germline V gene. The CDR3 region is CASSETGDQHF. The DNA of the CDR3 is TGTGCCAGCAGTGAAACAGGGGACCAGCATTTT.

The chain joins TRBV5-4 to TRBJ2-3; tentative D call: TRBD1 (6 bases). Trimming shortened V by 5 bases and J by 0 bases, and 19 bases separated the two germline ends. This CDR3 comprises 17 residues. Germline V gives CDR1 SGHNT, CDR2 YYREEE (reference sequence). The CDR3 DNA reads as TGTGCCAGCAGACCCGGGACACCTACGGCTAGCACAGATACGCAGTATTTT. It specifies CASRPGTPTASTDTQYF.

This clone occurred a few times. The V gene is TRBV7-2, the J gene TRBJ1-1; D remains unclear. V was shortened by 2 bases and J by 0 bases, with 7 bases between the two germline ends. CDR3 length equals 14 residues. Looked up from germline, CDR1 is SGHTA and CDR2 is FQGNSA. Here the CDR3 reads CASSLSALNTEAFF. In DNA, the CDR3 is TGTGCCAGCAGCTTATCCGCGCTGAACACTGAAGCTTTCTTT.

The chain combines TRBV2 with TRBJ1-4; the D is unclear. V was shortened by 8 bases and J by 4 bases, with 17 bases between the two germline ends. The CDR3 runs 15 residues. Germline CDR1 is SNHLY and CDR2 is FYNNEI. The CDR3 nucleotides are TGTGCCAGCCAGCAGAATGGAGGAGGTAATGAAAAACTGTTTTTT. It codes for CASQQNGGGNEKLFF.

The chain couples TRBV4-2 to TRBJ2-7; 7 bases align to TRBD1. Per the germline V gene, CDR1 is LGHNA and CDR2 is YNFKEQ. Trimming removed 1 base from V and 3 bases from J; junction bases left unmatched: 3. CDR3 size: 14 residues. CDR3 sequence reads: CASSQGTGDYEQYF. CDR3 sequence (DNA): TGTGCCAGCAGCCAAGGAACAGGGGACTACGAGCAGTACTTC.